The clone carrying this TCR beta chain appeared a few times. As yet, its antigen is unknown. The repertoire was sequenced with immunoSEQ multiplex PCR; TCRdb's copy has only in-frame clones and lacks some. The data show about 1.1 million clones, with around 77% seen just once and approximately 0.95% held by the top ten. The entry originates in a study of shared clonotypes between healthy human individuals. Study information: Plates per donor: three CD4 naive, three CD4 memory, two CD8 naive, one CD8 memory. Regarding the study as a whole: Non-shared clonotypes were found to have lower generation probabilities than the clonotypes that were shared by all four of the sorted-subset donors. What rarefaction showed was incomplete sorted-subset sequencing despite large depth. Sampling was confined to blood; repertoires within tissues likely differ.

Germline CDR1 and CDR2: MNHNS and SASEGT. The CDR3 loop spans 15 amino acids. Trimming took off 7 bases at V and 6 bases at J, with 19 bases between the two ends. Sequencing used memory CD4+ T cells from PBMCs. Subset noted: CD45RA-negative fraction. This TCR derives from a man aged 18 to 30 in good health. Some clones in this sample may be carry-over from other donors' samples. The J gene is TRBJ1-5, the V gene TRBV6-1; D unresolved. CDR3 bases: TGTGCCAGCATCGTTCTGGCGAATGAGGGTCAGCCCCAGCATTTT. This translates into CASIVLANEGQPQHF.